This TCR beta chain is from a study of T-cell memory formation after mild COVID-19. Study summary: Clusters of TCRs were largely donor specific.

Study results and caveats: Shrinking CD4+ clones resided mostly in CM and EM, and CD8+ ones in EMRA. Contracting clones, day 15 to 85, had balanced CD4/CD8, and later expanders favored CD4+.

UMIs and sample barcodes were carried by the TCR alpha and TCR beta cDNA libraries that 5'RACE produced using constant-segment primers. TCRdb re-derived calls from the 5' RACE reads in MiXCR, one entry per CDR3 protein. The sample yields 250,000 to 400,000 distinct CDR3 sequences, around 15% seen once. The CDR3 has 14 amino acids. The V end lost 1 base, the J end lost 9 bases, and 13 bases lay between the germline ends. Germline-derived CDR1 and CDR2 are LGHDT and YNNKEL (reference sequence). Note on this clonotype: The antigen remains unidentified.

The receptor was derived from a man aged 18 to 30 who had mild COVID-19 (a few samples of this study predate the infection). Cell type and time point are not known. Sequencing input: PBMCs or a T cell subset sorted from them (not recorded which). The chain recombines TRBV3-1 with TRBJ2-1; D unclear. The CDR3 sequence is CASSQADLYLEQFF. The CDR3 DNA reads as TGTGCCAGCAGCCAAGCGGACCTCTACCTTGAGCAGTTCTTC.